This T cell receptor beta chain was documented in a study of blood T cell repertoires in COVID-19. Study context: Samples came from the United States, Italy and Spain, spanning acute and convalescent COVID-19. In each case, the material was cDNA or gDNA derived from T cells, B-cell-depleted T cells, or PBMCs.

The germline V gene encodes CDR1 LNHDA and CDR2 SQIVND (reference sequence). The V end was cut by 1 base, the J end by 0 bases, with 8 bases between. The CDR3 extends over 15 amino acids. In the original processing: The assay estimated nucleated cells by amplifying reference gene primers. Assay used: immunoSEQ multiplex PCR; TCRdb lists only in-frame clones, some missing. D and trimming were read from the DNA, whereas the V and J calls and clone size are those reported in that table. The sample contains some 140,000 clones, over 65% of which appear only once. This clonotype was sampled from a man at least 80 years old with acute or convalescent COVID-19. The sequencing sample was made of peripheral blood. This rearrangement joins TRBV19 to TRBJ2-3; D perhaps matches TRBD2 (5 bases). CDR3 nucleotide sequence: TGTGCCAGTAGTATAGGGGGAGTAAGCACAGATACGCAGTATTTT. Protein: CASSIGGVSTDTQYF.